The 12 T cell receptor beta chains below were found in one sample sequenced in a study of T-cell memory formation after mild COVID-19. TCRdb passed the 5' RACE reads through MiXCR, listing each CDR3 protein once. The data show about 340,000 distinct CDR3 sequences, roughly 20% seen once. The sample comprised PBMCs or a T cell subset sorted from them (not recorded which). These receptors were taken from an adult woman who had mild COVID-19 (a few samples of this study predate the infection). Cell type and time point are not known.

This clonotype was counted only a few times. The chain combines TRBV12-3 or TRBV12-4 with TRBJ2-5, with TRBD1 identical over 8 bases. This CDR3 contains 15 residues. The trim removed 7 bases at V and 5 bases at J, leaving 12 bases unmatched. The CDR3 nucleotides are TGTGCCAGCACCCCACCTCAGGGGGCGAAGGAGACCCAGTACTTC. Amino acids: CASTPPQGAKETQYF.

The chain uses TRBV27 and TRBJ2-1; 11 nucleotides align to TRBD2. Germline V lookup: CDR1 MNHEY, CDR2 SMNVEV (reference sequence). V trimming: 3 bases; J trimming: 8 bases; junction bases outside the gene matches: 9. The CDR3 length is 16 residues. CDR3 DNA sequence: TGTGCCAGCAGTTTCCAACTACTAGCGGGAGTCGATGAGCAGTTCTTC. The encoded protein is CASSFQLLAGVDEQFF.

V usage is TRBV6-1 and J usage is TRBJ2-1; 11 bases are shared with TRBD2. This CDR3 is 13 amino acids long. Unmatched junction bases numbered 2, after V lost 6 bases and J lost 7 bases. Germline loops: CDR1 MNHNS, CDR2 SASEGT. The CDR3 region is CASRLAGANEQFF. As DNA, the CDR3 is TGTGCCAGCAGACTAGCGGGGGCGAATGAGCAGTTCTTC.

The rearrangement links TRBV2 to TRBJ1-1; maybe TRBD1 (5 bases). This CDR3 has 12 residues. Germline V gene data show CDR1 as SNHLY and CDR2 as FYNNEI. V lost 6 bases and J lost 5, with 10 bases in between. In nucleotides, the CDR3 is TGTGCCAGCAGGTGGGGGATAACTGAAGCTTTCTTT. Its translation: CASRWGITEAFF.

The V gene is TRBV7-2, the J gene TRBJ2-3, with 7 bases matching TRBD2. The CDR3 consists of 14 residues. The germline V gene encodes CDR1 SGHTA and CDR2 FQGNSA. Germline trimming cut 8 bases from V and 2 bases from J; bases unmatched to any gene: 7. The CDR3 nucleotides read TGTGCCAGCCGCTCTAGCGGATACACAGATACGCAGTATTTT. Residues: CASRSSGYTDTQYF.

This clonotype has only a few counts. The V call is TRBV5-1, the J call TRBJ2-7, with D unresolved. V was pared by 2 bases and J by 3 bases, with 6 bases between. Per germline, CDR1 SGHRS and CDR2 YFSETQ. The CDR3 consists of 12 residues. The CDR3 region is CASSFVDYEQYF. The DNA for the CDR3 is TGCGCCAGCAGCTTTGTAGACTACGAGCAGTACTTC.

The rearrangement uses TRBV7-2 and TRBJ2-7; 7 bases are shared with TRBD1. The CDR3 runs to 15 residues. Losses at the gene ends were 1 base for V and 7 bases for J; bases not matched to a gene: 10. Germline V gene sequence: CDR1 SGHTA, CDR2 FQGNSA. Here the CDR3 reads CASSLGSLGQVEQYF. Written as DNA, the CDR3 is TGTGCCAGCAGCTTAGGTTCCCTTGGACAGGTGGAGCAGTACTTC.

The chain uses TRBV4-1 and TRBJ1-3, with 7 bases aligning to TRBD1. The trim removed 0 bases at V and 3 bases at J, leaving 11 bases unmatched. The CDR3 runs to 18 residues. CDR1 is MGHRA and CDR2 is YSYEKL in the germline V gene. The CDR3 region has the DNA TGCGCCAGCAGCCAAGAAGTGAGGCAGGGGGGGATTGGAAACACCATATATTTT. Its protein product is CASSQEVRQGGIGNTIYF.

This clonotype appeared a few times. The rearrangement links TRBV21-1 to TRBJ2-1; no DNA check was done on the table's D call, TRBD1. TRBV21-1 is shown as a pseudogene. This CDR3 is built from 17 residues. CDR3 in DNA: TGTGCCAGCAGCAAAAAAGGGCAAGGACAGGGGTACAATGAGCAGTTCTTC. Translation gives CASSKKGQGQGYNEQFF.

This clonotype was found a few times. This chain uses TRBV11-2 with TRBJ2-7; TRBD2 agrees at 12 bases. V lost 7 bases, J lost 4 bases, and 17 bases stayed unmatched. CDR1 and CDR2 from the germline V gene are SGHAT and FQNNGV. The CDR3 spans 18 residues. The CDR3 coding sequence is TGTGCCAGCACCTTGCTCTCACCGGGACTAGCGGGTAAATACGAGCAGTACTTC. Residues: CASTLLSPGLAGKYEQYF.

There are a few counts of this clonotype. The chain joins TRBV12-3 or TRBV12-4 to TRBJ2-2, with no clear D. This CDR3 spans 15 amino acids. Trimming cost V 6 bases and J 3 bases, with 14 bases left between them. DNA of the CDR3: TGTGCCAGCAGGCCTACTTCGACCGACACCGGGGAGCTGTTTTTT. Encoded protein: CASRPTSTDTGELFF.

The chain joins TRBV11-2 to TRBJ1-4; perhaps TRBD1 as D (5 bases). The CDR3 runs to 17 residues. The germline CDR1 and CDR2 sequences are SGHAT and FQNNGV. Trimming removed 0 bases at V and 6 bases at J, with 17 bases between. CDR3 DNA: TGTGCCAGCAGCTTAGATGGGTGGGGACGTGCCCATGAAAAACTGTTTTTT. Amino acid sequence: CASSLDGWGRAHEKLFF.